This record looks at one T cell receptor beta chain sequence and its context. This clonotype was seen ten or more times. Its antigen remains unidentified. No quality values exist for individual bases; no much larger clone is one base distant. A patient counted as having stable hyperthyroidism if there was no progression to ophthalmopathy within 18 months of follow-up. The hyperthyroidism patients were 18 to 65 years old and newly diagnosed, with a disease duration of less than 2 months. Patients with other autoimmune diseases, uncontrolled infections, pregnancy or lactation were excluded from the study. Diagnosis was based on clinical symptoms, serum thyroxine, TRAb, thyroid ultrasound and orbital computed tomography. Using Ficoll-Paque density gradient centrifugation, PBMCs were isolated from 9.5 to 10 ml of fresh peripheral blood. Total RNA was extracted with Trizol reagent and quality-checked on an Agilent 2100 Bioanalyzer.

Trimming at the junction amounts to 7 bases on V and 7 bases on J, and the germline ends lie 19 bases apart. CDR1 LGHNT and CDR2 FRNRAP are derived from the germline V gene. The CDR3, cysteine through phenylalanine, is 14 amino acids long. Only the CDR3 part of the read is kept: 42 bases, read in frame from the first base. This record belongs to a study of Graves' ophthalmopathy and Graves' hyperthyroidism (dated by TCRdb to the late 2010s). With respect to the entire study: Peripheral blood was collected at initial diagnosis, prior to any treatment. In about six hyperthyroidism patients, the T-cell repertoires found in thyroid tissue were compared with those found in blood. In total, approximately 140 blood samples were TCR-sequenced: around 42 ophthalmopathy, under 80 hyperthyroidism and approximately 17 hyperthyroidism-to-ophthalmopathy patients. The study used signatures of the TCR beta repertoire to tell Graves' ophthalmopathy apart from Graves' hyperthyroidism and to predict which patients would progress to ophthalmopathy. An independent validation cohort comprised about 20 hyperthyroidism patients and 15 to 17 patients who later progressed from hyperthyroidism to ophthalmopathy. To explore V-J signatures that separate ophthalmopathy from hyperthyroidism, a discovery set of approximately 100 patients was enrolled, consisting of about 45 with ophthalmopathy and some 59 with stable hyperthyroidism. The 100 discovery patients were randomly split 7:3 into training and test sets. Once sampling was done, hyperthyroidism patients were given methimazole at a starting dose of 30 mg daily, while ophthalmopathy patients were given high-dose intravenous methylprednisolone. What the work shows at the level of the full study, not this receptor alone: No statistical method was used to set the sample size in advance, and the investigators knew which group each participant was assigned to. Most expanded thyroid clonotypes with frequency above 0.001 were also detected in blood, suggesting blood repertoires may reflect the thyroid immune response. Ophthalmopathy was separated from stable hyperthyroidism by the 13-signature model with just under 90% sensitivity and about 81% specificity in cross-validation and with 80%/75% in the test set. In validation, the model predicted ophthalmopathy progression with more than 70% sensitivity and about 77% specificity; approximately 12 predicted patients were CT-confirmed with GO in a median of around 6.5 months.

TCR beta CDR3 regions were amplified from RNA transcripts for repertoire sequencing. HTBI primers and the Qiagen OneStep RT-PCR kit were used in a first-round RT-PCR, which was followed by a second-round multiplex PCR, size selection and purification. Sequencing of the libraries was carried out on an Illumina HiSeq2000 in paired-end mode with 100 bp reads. Concerning the study's data processing: Reads were processed with SOAPnuke, discarding reads with adapters, uncalled bases, mean Phred below 15, or no exact constant-primer or identifier match. COPE v1.2.5 was used to merge the high-quality paired reads. Unique nucleotide sequences were defined as clonotypes and aligned to IMGT TRB V, D and J references using MiTCR v1.1. Analysis was restricted to V-J combinations with a frequency above 0.0001, which covered over 98% of repertoires. For each V-J combination, a TCR clonal expansion and chaos score was defined as the ratio of F50 clonal expansion to chaos observed in the TCRdist matrix. Features were reduced by Welch's t-statistics and random forest to more than 10 V-J combinations, which fed a naive Bayes classifier. The Morisita-Horn index was used to measure how similar the thyroid and blood repertoires were. TCRdb reprocessed the public reads (quality trimming at Q25 with fastp, clone calling with MiXCR) and kept in-frame beta chains. Each CDR3 protein gets just one entry, which takes the most common genes and DNA from the rows behind it. TCRdb's processing, not the study's, gives the V and J calls here. The sample includes about 620,000 distinct CDR3 sequences, with about 20% observed a single time. The ten biggest clones cover 7.1% of the sample.

The sequence came from a woman aged 18-29 years with stable Graves' hyperthyroidism. Some clones in this sample may be carry-over from other donors' samples. Donor details come from another sample of the same person, matched by shared clones. The sample taken for sequencing was peripheral blood. The chain uses TRBV12-5 and TRBJ1-2; confidence is insufficient to name the D gene. In nucleotides, the sequence is TGTGCTAGTGCCCCCGGGAACCACGACGGTGGCTACACCTTC. It specifies CASAPGNHDGGYTF.